This section outlines one T cell receptor beta chain sequence together with its context. This record comes from a study of blood T cell repertoires in COVID-19. Only in-frame clones appear in the TCRdb table, and some are missing; sequencing was by immunoSEQ multiplex PCR. There are around 250,000 clones in the sample; about 87% occur only once, and 10% to 13% lies in the top ten. Germline CDR1 is SGDLS and CDR2 is YYNGEE. V lost 4 bases and J 1 base, leaving 12 bases between the germline ends. CDR3 size: 14 residues. This clonotype was sampled from a woman in her 70s with COVID-19, enrolled during active disease. This chain links TRBV9 with TRBJ2-7; TRBD1 is a possible D gene (6 bases). The sequencing input was peripheral blood. As DNA, the CDR3 is TGTGCCAGCAGCCTTCGGGACACATCCTACGAGCAGTACTTC. Its translation: CASSLRDTSYEQYF.